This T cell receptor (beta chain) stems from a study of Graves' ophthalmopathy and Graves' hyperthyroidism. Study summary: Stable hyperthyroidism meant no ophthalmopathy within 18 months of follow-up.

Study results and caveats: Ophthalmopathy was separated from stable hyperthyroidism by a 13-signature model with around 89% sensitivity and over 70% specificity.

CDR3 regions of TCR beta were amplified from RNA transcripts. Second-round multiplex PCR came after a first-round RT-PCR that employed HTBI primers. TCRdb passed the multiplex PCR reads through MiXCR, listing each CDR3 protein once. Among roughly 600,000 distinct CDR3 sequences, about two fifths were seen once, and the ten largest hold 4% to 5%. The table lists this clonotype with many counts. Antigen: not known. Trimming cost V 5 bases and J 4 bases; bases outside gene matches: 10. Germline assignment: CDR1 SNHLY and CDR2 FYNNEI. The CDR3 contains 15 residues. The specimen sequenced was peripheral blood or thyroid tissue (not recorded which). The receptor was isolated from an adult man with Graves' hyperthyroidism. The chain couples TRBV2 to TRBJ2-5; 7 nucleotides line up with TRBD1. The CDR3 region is CASSPRQGVGETQYF. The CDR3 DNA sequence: TGTGCCAGCAGTCCACGACAGGGTGTTGGAGAGACCCAGTACTTC.